This T cell receptor beta chain originates from a study of cytomegalovirus exposure and HLA in healthy donors. Study results and limitations: What was likely a sequencing artifact was a cluster of highly shared sequence variants. Later analysis showed TCR association rates varying by HLA locus, highest for DRB1 and lowest for HLA-C.

The primer mix had 60 Vbeta and 13 Jbeta primers. Some clones are missing from TCRdb's copy, which holds only in-frame ones; the method was immunoSEQ multiplex PCR. The data hold about 190,000 clones, with 65% to 90% observed a single time. Remarks on this clone: The target antigen is unknown.

CDR1 is SEHNR and CDR2 is FQNEAQ in the germline V gene (reference sequence). V lost 5 bases, J lost 0 bases, and 2 bases stayed unmatched. The CDR3 covers 15 residues. The chain combines TRBV7-9 with TRBJ2-1, with 9 bases that match TRBD2. The clonotype originates from a man aged 35 to 55 in good health and CMV-seropositive. Sequencing used PBMCs. CDR3 nucleotides: TGTGCCAGCAGCCTTAGCGGGGGCTCCTACAATGAGCAGTTCTTC. Amino acid sequence: CASSLSGGSYNEQFF.